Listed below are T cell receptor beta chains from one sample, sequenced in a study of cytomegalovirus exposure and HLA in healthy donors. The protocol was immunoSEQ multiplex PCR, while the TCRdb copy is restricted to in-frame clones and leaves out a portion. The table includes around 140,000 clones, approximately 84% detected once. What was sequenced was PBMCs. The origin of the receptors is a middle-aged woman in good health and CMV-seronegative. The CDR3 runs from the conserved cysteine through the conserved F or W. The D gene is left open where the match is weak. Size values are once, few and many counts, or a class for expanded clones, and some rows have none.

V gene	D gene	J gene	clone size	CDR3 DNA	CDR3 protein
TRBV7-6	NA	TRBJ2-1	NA	TGTGCCAGCAGCTCCGAACGTCCTAGCTCGATCAATGAGCAGTTCTTC	CASSSERPSSINEQFF
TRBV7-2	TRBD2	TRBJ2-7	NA	TGTGCCAGCAGCTTAGGGACTAGTCGCGAGCAGTACTTC	CASSLGTSREQYF
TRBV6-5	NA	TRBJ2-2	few	TGTGCCAGCAGACAGATTTCGAACACCGGGGAGCTGTTTTTT	CASRQISNTGELFF
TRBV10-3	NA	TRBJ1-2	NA	TGTGCCATCAGTGAGACTAAGACAGCCGCCTATGGCTACACCTTC	CAISETKTAAYGYTF
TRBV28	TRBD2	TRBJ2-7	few	TGTGCCAGCAGTTTCCCGAGGAGCGGGAGATTCGCTACCTACGAGCAGTACTTC	CASSFPRSGRFATYEQYF
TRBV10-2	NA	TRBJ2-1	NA	TGCGCCAGCAGTGAGCTATTAGGGGTCTACAATGAGCAGTTCTTC	CASSELLGVYNEQFF
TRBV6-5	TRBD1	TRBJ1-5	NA	TGTGCCAGCAGCAGGACAGGGGAATATCAGCCCCAGCATTTT	CASSRTGEYQPQHF
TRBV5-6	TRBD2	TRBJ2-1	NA	TGTGCCAGCAGCCCAAAGAGTGGACTAGTTTACAATGAGCAGTTCTTC	CASSPKSGLVYNEQFF
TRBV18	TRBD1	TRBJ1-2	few	TGTGCCAGCTCACCACAGGGGGCCAGCGGCTATGGCTACACCTTC	CASSPQGASGYGYTF
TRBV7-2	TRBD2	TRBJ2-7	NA	TGTGCCAGCAGCTTAGAGCGGGAGGGCTCCTACGAGCAGTACTTC	CASSLEREGSYEQYF
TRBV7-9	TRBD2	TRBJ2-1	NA	TGTGCCAGCACATCTAGCGGGAGGGGAAATGAGCAGTTCTTC	CASTSSGRGNEQFF
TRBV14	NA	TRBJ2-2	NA	TGTGCCAGCAGCCCCCCAGAAGGGAGACGGACCGGGGAGCTGTTTTTT	CASSPPEGRRTGELFF
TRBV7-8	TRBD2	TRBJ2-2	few	TGTGCCAGCAGCTTAGCGGGAGGGCGGAACACCGGGGAGCTGTTTTTT	CASSLAGGRNTGELFF
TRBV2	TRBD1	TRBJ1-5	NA	TGTGCCAGCAGTGAAACGACAGGGAGGCAGCCCCAGCATTTT	CASSETTGRQPQHF
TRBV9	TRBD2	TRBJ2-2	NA	TGTGCCAGCAGCGTAGGAGCGGGGGCTAGCGGGAGAACCGGGGAGCTGTTTTTT	CASSVGAGASGRTGELFF
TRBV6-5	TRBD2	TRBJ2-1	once	TGTGCCAGCAGTTACCTGTCTAGCGGGAAAAACAATGAGCAGTTCTTC	CASSYLSSGKNNEQFF
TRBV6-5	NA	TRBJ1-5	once	TGTGCCAGCAGATCACCGGGACTCACTCAGCCCCAGCATTTT	CASRSPGLTQPQHF
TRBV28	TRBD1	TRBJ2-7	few	TGTGCCAGCACCCCCGGAGACAGGGACCACGAGCAGTACTTC	CASTPGDRDHEQYF
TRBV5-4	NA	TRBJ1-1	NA	TGTGCCAGCAGCTCGGGGGGCTATGCGAACACTGAAGCTTTCTTT	CASSSGGYANTEAFF
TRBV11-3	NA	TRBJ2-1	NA	TGTGCCAGCAGCTTAGTAACAGGGAATGAGCAGTTCTTC	CASSLVTGNEQFF
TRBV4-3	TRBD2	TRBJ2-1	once	TGCGCCAGCAGCCGTGTACTAGCGAGCCATTACAATGAGCAGTTCTTC	CASSRVLASHYNEQFF
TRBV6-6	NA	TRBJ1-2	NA	TGTGCCAGCAGCCAACAAGTTAACGCAGGAACGGGCTACACCTTC	CASSQQVNAGTGYTF
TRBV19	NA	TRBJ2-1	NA	TGTGCCAGTGACAGCAGATACAATGAGCAGTTCTTC	CASDSRYNEQFF
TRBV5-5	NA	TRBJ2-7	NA	TGTGCCAGCAGCTTGTATTTGACAGGCCTTTCCAACGAGCAGTACTTC	CASSLYLTGLSNEQYF
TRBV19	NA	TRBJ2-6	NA	TGTGCCAGTAGTATACCCCCAGGGATCACCCCAAGCTCTGGGGCCAACGTCCTGACTTTC	CASSIPPGITPSSGANVLTF
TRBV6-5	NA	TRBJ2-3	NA	TGTGCCAGCAGTCTCGAGGGAACCCTCCCAGATACGCAGTATTTT	CASSLEGTLPDTQYF
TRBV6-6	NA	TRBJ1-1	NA	TGTGCCAGCAGGGACTTCAACACTGAAGCTTTCTTT	CASRDFNTEAFF
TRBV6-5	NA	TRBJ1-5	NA	TGTGCCAGCAGTTACTCGGCAGGGTATCAGCCCCAGCATTTT	CASSYSAGYQPQHF
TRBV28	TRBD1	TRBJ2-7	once	TGTGCCAGTTTTCCGGGACAGGGAGGCGAGCAGTACTTC	CASFPGQGGEQYF
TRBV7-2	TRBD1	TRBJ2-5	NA	TGTGCCAGCAGCTTAATGAGGGGGCGAGAGACCCAGTACTTC	CASSLMRGRETQYF
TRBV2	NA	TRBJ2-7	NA	TGTGCCAGCAACCAGTTCCTAGGTTACGAGCAGTACTTC	CASNQFLGYEQYF
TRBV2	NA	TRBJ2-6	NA	TGTGCCAGCAGCCCCCTTTCTCCGGGGGGGGCCAACGTCCTGACTTTC	CASSPLSPGGANVLTF
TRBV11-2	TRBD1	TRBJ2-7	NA	TGTGCCAGCAGCTTATGGGGACAGGGAGTGCCGTATGAGCAGTACTTC	CASSLWGQGVPYEQYF
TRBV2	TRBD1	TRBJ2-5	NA	TGTGCCAGCAGTGAGACAGGGGGATCTTCAGAGACCCAGTACTTC	CASSETGGSSETQYF
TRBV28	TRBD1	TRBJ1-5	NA	TGTGCCAGCAGACTACCTAGGGGACAGGGTGAGAATCAGCCCCAGCATTTT	CASRLPRGQGENQPQHF
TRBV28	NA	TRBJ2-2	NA	TGTGCCAGCAGTTTGACTGTGGAGCTGTTTTTT	CASSLTVELFF
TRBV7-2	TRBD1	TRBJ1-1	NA	TGTGCCACCCAGCACAGGGGCGTGAACACTGAAGCTTTCTTT	CATQHRGVNTEAFF
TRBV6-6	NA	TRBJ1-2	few	TGTGCCAGCAGTTACTTTCCGGGAGACGGCTATGGCTACACCTTC	CASSYFPGDGYGYTF
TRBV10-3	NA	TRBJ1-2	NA	TGTGCCACCAGGGGAGATAGCGATAGGGGCTACACCTTC	CATRGDSDRGYTF
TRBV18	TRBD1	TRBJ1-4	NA	TGTGCCAGCTCACCACCGGGGGCAGGGGGAAATGAAAAACTGTTTTTT	CASSPPGAGGNEKLFF
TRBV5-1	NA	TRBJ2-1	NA	TGCGCCAGCAGGTCCCGGCCGGAGAGCTACAATGAGCAGTTCTTC	CASRSRPESYNEQFF
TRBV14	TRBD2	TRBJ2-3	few	TGTGCCAGCAGCCAAGGGACTAGAAGCACAGATACGCAGTATTTT	CASSQGTRSTDTQYF
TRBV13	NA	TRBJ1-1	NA	TGTGCCAGCAGCATAGCAGGGAACACTGAAGCTTTCTTT	CASSIAGNTEAFF
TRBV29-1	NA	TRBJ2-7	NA	TGCAGCGTTGGATTGGTAGGGACTGGATCCTACGAGCAGTACTTC	CSVGLVGTGSYEQYF
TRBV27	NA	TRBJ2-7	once	TGTGCCAGCAGTTCCGGGACACCCAGCTCCTACGAGCAGTACTTC	CASSSGTPSSYEQYF
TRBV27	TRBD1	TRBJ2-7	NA	TGTGCCAGCAGTACCAACCGACAGGGGCGTTTAACCTACGAGCAGTACTTC	CASSTNRQGRLTYEQYF
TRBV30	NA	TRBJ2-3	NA	TGTGCCTGGGGGAACGGGCCTCGGGGGAGCACAGATACGCAGTATTTT	CAWGNGPRGSTDTQYF
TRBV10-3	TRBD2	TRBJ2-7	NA	TGTGCCATCAGTGCTCCTAGCGGGGTCCCTTACGAGCAGTACTTC	CAISAPSGVPYEQYF
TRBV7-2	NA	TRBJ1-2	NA	TGTGCCAGCAGCCCTTTTGAGGGATACTATGGCTACACCTTC	CASSPFEGYYGYTF
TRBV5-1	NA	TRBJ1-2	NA	TGCGCCAGCAGCTTGGCGGTCAGGGCCCAAAACTATGGCTACACCTTC	CASSLAVRAQNYGYTF
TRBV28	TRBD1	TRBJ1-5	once	TGTGCCAGCAGGAATAGGGGGACAGGGAGAAATAGCAATCAGCCCCAGCATTTT	CASRNRGTGRNSNQPQHF
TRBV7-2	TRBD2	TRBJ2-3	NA	TGTGCCAGCAGCTTAGTCTTAGCGGGAGGCACAGATACGCAGTATTTT	CASSLVLAGGTDTQYF